A selection of T cell receptor beta chains follows, all from one sample in a study of T cells after yellow fever vaccination. A single record per CDR3 protein comes from TCRdb applying MiXCR to the 5' RACE reads. The table lists 170,000 or so distinct CDR3 sequences, about 6% of them singletons, with about 2.7% in the top ten. The sequencing used CD4+ T cells sorted from PBMCs, collected on the day of the first yellow fever vaccination. These receptors originate from a man aged 18 to 30 who received the YFV17D yellow fever vaccine. Both conserved end residues are part of each CDR3. The order of the fields is D gene, V gene, CDR3 length, clone size, J gene, CDR3 protein, CDR3 DNA. The D gene is left open where the match is weak. Rows give clone size only sometimes, using once, few, many, or a class for an expanded clone.

d_call: NA
v_call: TRBV4-2
cdr3_length: 15
clone_size: NA
j_call: TRBJ1-2
cdr3_aa: CASSQGTRQPYGYTF
cdr3_nt: TGTGCCAGCAGCCAGGGGACCAGACAGCCCTATGGCTACACCTTC

d_call: TRBD1
v_call: TRBV7-8
cdr3_length: 15
clone_size: NA
j_call: TRBJ1-5
cdr3_aa: CASSLLGTANQPQHF
cdr3_nt: TGTGCCAGCAGCCTGCTCGGGACAGCGAATCAGCCCCAGCATTTT

d_call: NA
v_call: TRBV20-1
cdr3_length: 13
clone_size: few
j_call: TRBJ1-5
cdr3_aa: CSAFSTSNQPQHF
cdr3_nt: TGCAGTGCTTTTTCGACAAGCAATCAGCCCCAGCATTTT

d_call: NA
v_call: TRBV20-1
cdr3_length: 13
clone_size: many
j_call: TRBJ1-2
cdr3_aa: CSAKASFSYGYTF
cdr3_nt: TGCAGTGCTAAGGCCAGTTTCAGCTATGGCTACACCTTC

d_call: NA
v_call: TRBV28
cdr3_length: 17
clone_size: NA
j_call: TRBJ1-1
cdr3_aa: CASSQAAIGWGNTEAFF
cdr3_nt: TGTGCCAGCAGTCAGGCCGCGATTGGGTGGGGGAACACTGAAGCTTTCTTT

d_call: TRBD1
v_call: TRBV5-1
cdr3_length: 14
clone_size: few
j_call: TRBJ2-5
cdr3_aa: CASSLGTGQGTQYF
cdr3_nt: TGCGCCAGCAGCCTAGGGACAGGGCAGGGGACCCAGTACTTC

d_call: NA
v_call: TRBV4-1
cdr3_length: 13
clone_size: many
j_call: TRBJ2-7
cdr3_aa: CASSQDLRATEYF
cdr3_nt: TGCGCCAGCAGCCAAGATCTGAGGGCGACGGAGTACTTC

d_call: NA
v_call: TRBV4-2
cdr3_length: 14
clone_size: NA
j_call: TRBJ1-1
cdr3_aa: CASSPFFDRTEAFF
cdr3_nt: TGTGCCAGCAGCCCCTTTTTCGACCGTACTGAAGCTTTCTTT

d_call: NA
v_call: TRBV7-9
cdr3_length: 15
clone_size: few
j_call: TRBJ1-6
cdr3_aa: CASSLGTRYNSPLHF
cdr3_nt: TGTGCCAGCAGCTTAGGGACGAGGTATAATTCACCCCTCCACTTT

d_call: NA
v_call: TRBV3-1
cdr3_length: 16
clone_size: many
j_call: TRBJ2-1
cdr3_aa: CASRSKLGAAGNEQFF
cdr3_nt: TGTGCCAGCAGGTCTAAGCTAGGGGCGGCGGGCAATGAGCAGTTCTTC

d_call: NA
v_call: TRBV7-8
cdr3_length: 16
clone_size: NA
j_call: TRBJ1-3
cdr3_aa: CASSLNGAVSGNTIYF
cdr3_nt: TGTGCCAGCAGCTTAAACGGGGCGGTCTCTGGAAACACCATATATTTT

d_call: NA
v_call: TRBV6-5
cdr3_length: 15
clone_size: many
j_call: TRBJ2-5
cdr3_aa: CASSYGQTGQETQYF
cdr3_nt: TGTGCCAGCAGTTACGGGCAGACCGGCCAAGAGACCCAGTACTTC

d_call: NA
v_call: TRBV20-1
cdr3_length: 14
clone_size: NA
j_call: TRBJ1-4
cdr3_aa: CSARVDGGNEKLFF
cdr3_nt: TGCAGTGCTAGAGTCGACGGGGGGAATGAAAAACTGTTTTTT

d_call: NA
v_call: TRBV3-1
cdr3_length: 14
clone_size: many
j_call: TRBJ2-3
cdr3_aa: CASSQAVSTDTQYF
cdr3_nt: TGTGCCAGCAGCCAAGCAGTGAGCACAGATACGCAGTATTTT

d_call: TRBD1
v_call: TRBV11-2
cdr3_length: 15
clone_size: many
j_call: TRBJ1-2
cdr3_aa: CASSLLGQGAYGYTF
cdr3_nt: TGTGCCAGCAGCTTACTGGGACAGGGTGCCTATGGCTACACCTTC

d_call: NA
v_call: TRBV5-1
cdr3_length: 15
clone_size: few
j_call: TRBJ2-7
cdr3_aa: CASRSGLDVAYEQYF
cdr3_nt: TGCGCCAGCAGGTCGGGTTTAGATGTTGCCTACGAGCAGTACTTC

d_call: NA
v_call: TRBV28
cdr3_length: 13
clone_size: NA
j_call: TRBJ1-1
cdr3_aa: CARGPGQLCEAFF
cdr3_nt: TGTGCCAGGGGCCCCGGGCAGCTCTGTGAAGCTTTCTTT

d_call: TRBD2
v_call: TRBV20-1
cdr3_length: 14
clone_size: NA
j_call: TRBJ2-1
cdr3_aa: CSASERGRYNEQFF
cdr3_nt: TGCAGTGCTTCTGAGCGGGGAAGGTACAATGAGCAGTTCTTC

d_call: TRBD2
v_call: TRBV4-3
cdr3_length: 15
clone_size: many
j_call: TRBJ2-3
cdr3_aa: CASSLELAGVGTQYF
cdr3_nt: TGCGCCAGCAGCCTTGAACTAGCGGGGGTGGGTACGCAGTATTTT

d_call: TRBD1
v_call: TRBV5-1
cdr3_length: 17
clone_size: few
j_call: TRBJ2-5
cdr3_aa: CASSLGLAGGKGETQYF
cdr3_nt: TGCGCCAGCAGCTTGGGCTTGGCAGGGGGTAAAGGAGAGACCCAGTACTTC

d_call: TRBD2
v_call: TRBV5-6
cdr3_length: 14
clone_size: many
j_call: TRBJ2-1
cdr3_aa: CASSLVGGSTEQFF
cdr3_nt: TGTGCCAGCAGCTTAGTGGGGGGGTCCACTGAGCAGTTCTTC

d_call: NA
v_call: TRBV6-5
cdr3_length: 14
clone_size: few
j_call: TRBJ1-1
cdr3_aa: CASTLTEMNTEAFF
cdr3_nt: TGTGCCAGCACACTGACAGAAATGAACACTGAAGCTTTCTTT

d_call: TRBD1
v_call: TRBV4-3
cdr3_length: 18
clone_size: NA
j_call: TRBJ1-2
cdr3_aa: CASSQDLLGQGAGYGYTF
cdr3_nt: TGCGCCAGCAGCCAAGATCTTCTGGGACAGGGGGCCGGTTATGGCTACACCTTC

d_call: NA
v_call: TRBV7-2
cdr3_length: 12
clone_size: few
j_call: TRBJ2-7
cdr3_aa: CASSLASHEQYF
cdr3_nt: TGTGCCAGCAGCTTAGCTTCCCACGAGCAGTACTTC

d_call: NA
v_call: TRBV4-3
cdr3_length: 17
clone_size: many
j_call: TRBJ2-2
cdr3_aa: CASSQDVPGANTGELFF
cdr3_nt: TGCGCCAGCAGCCAAGACGTCCCCGGCGCGAACACCGGGGAGCTGTTTTTT

d_call: NA
v_call: TRBV20-1
cdr3_length: 15
clone_size: many
j_call: TRBJ1-1
cdr3_aa: CSARDLTTVNTEAFF
cdr3_nt: TGCAGTGCTAGAGATCTGACGACGGTGAACACTGAAGCTTTCTTT

d_call: NA
v_call: TRBV6-2/TRBV6-3
cdr3_length: 13
clone_size: NA
j_call: TRBJ1-2
cdr3_aa: CASSYVGGLGYTF
cdr3_nt: TGTGCCAGCAGTTACGTCGGGGGTTTAGGCTACACCTTC

d_call: NA
v_call: TRBV29-1
cdr3_length: 15
clone_size: many
j_call: TRBJ1-2
cdr3_aa: CSVEDQKGFYYGYTF
cdr3_nt: TGCAGCGTTGAAGATCAGAAAGGGTTTTACTATGGCTACACCTTC

d_call: TRBD1
v_call: TRBV5-6
cdr3_length: 13
clone_size: NA
j_call: TRBJ1-3
cdr3_aa: CAASGQAQDTIYF
cdr3_nt: TGTGCCGCCTCGGGACAGGCACAGGACACCATATATTTT

d_call: NA
v_call: TRBV7-2
cdr3_length: 13
clone_size: many
j_call: TRBJ2-2
cdr3_aa: CASSRDRTGELFF
cdr3_nt: TGTGCCAGCTCCCGAGACCGAACCGGGGAGCTGTTTTTT

d_call: NA
v_call: TRBV5-1
cdr3_length: 15
clone_size: NA
j_call: TRBJ1-2
cdr3_aa: CASSLSQGRNSGYTF
cdr3_nt: TGCGCCAGCAGCTTATCCCAGGGCAGGAATTCGGGCTACACCTTC

d_call: NA
v_call: TRBV5-1
cdr3_length: 16
clone_size: NA
j_call: TRBJ1-5
cdr3_aa: CASSPGVSSLGQPQHF
cdr3_nt: TGCGCCAGCAGCCCGGGTGTTAGCAGTCTCGGTCAGCCCCAGCATTTT

d_call: TRBD1
v_call: TRBV9
cdr3_length: 13
clone_size: many
j_call: TRBJ2-5
cdr3_aa: CASSRQGVETQYF
cdr3_nt: TGTGCCAGCAGCCGTCAGGGGGTAGAGACCCAGTACTTC

d_call: NA
v_call: TRBV20-1
cdr3_length: 16
clone_size: many
j_call: TRBJ1-5
cdr3_aa: CSASPPAGPQNQPQHF
cdr3_nt: TGCAGTGCTAGCCCTCCTGCCGGGCCGCAGAATCAGCCCCAGCATTTT

d_call: TRBD1
v_call: TRBV10-3
cdr3_length: 15
clone_size: many
j_call: TRBJ1-1
cdr3_aa: CAISGVDRVNTEAFF
cdr3_nt: TGTGCCATCAGTGGGGTGGACAGGGTCAACACTGAAGCTTTCTTT

d_call: NA
v_call: TRBV5-1
cdr3_length: 16
clone_size: NA
j_call: TRBJ1-3
cdr3_aa: CASSLTERRSGNTIYF
cdr3_nt: TGCGCCAGCAGCTTGACAGAACGGCGATCTGGAAACACCATATATTTT

d_call: NA
v_call: TRBV5-4
cdr3_length: 16
clone_size: few
j_call: TRBJ2-1
cdr3_aa: CASSQTKGSTYNEQFF
cdr3_nt: TGTGCCAGCAGCCAGACGAAGGGAAGTACCTACAATGAGCAGTTCTTC

d_call: TRBD1
v_call: TRBV28
cdr3_length: 15
clone_size: many
j_call: TRBJ2-5
cdr3_aa: CASSSGGQGGETQYF
cdr3_nt: TGTGCCAGCAGTTCTGGGGGACAGGGTGGAGAGACCCAGTACTTC

d_call: NA
v_call: TRBV14
cdr3_length: 18
clone_size: many
j_call: TRBJ2-1
cdr3_aa: CASSQYVGGEAGRNEQFF
cdr3_nt: TGTGCCAGCAGCCAATATGTAGGTGGGGAGGCCGGGCGGAATGAGCAGTTCTTC

d_call: TRBD1
v_call: TRBV3-1
cdr3_length: 15
clone_size: NA
j_call: TRBJ1-1
cdr3_aa: CASSQVDRGGTEAFF
cdr3_nt: TGTGCCAGCAGCCAGGTAGACAGGGGAGGCACTGAAGCTTTCTTT

d_call: TRBD2
v_call: TRBV7-2
cdr3_length: 16
clone_size: few
j_call: TRBJ2-1
cdr3_aa: CASSPNPTGGDNEQFF
cdr3_nt: TGTGCCAGCAGCCCCAATCCGACGGGGGGGGACAATGAGCAGTTCTTC

d_call: NA
v_call: TRBV5-6
cdr3_length: 15
clone_size: NA
j_call: TRBJ2-4
cdr3_aa: CASSSQELAKNIQYF
cdr3_nt: TGTGCCAGCAGCTCACAGGAATTAGCCAAAAACATTCAGTACTTC

d_call: NA
v_call: TRBV5-6
cdr3_length: 12
clone_size: many
j_call: TRBJ1-2
cdr3_aa: CASSLAEGGYTF
cdr3_nt: TGTGCCAGCAGCTTGGCCGAGGGGGGCTACACCTTC

d_call: TRBD2
v_call: TRBV3-1
cdr3_length: 16
clone_size: many
j_call: TRBJ2-1
cdr3_aa: CASSQANLAGADEQFF
cdr3_nt: TGTGCCAGCAGCCAAGCGAACCTAGCGGGGGCGGATGAGCAGTTCTTC

d_call: NA
v_call: TRBV10-3
cdr3_length: 13
clone_size: NA
j_call: TRBJ2-7
cdr3_aa: CAIHKGGGDEQYF
cdr3_nt: TGTGCCATCCATAAGGGGGGGGGCGACGAGCAGTACTTC

d_call: TRBD1
v_call: TRBV7-2
cdr3_length: 16
clone_size: NA
j_call: TRBJ2-7
cdr3_aa: CASRIWSRTGAYEQYF
cdr3_nt: TGTGCCAGCAGGATATGGTCCCGGACAGGCGCCTACGAGCAGTACTTC

d_call: TRBD2
v_call: TRBV5-1
cdr3_length: 15
clone_size: many
j_call: TRBJ2-1
cdr3_aa: CASTGRGSGDNEQFF
cdr3_nt: TGCGCCAGCACCGGGAGGGGTAGCGGGGACAATGAGCAGTTCTTC

d_call: TRBD2
v_call: TRBV5-1
cdr3_length: 16
clone_size: few
j_call: TRBJ2-3
cdr3_aa: CASSLAASGGWDTQYF
cdr3_nt: TGCGCCAGCAGCTTGGCCGCGAGCGGGGGGTGGGATACGCAGTATTTT

d_call: NA
v_call: TRBV7-9
cdr3_length: 14
clone_size: many
j_call: TRBJ2-2
cdr3_aa: CANHEGPNTGELFF
cdr3_nt: TGTGCCAATCACGAGGGTCCGAACACCGGGGAGCTGTTTTTT

d_call: TRBD1
v_call: TRBV4-1
cdr3_length: 15
clone_size: many
j_call: TRBJ1-6
cdr3_aa: CASSQPGTVVSPLHF
cdr3_nt: TGCGCCAGCAGCCAACCCGGGACAGTTGTATCACCCCTCCACTTT

d_call: NA
v_call: TRBV12-3/TRBV12-4
cdr3_length: 15
clone_size: many
j_call: TRBJ2-2
cdr3_aa: CASSFRGPMAGELFF
cdr3_nt: TGTGCCAGCAGTTTCCGGGGTCCAATGGCCGGGGAGCTGTTTTTT

d_call: NA
v_call: TRBV7-2
cdr3_length: 15
clone_size: few
j_call: TRBJ1-1
cdr3_aa: CASSLAGAQSTEAFF
cdr3_nt: TGTGCCAGCAGCTTAGCTGGGGCTCAGAGCACTGAAGCTTTCTTT

d_call: NA
v_call: TRBV9
cdr3_length: 14
clone_size: many
j_call: TRBJ1-4
cdr3_aa: CASSVSGPNEKLFF
cdr3_nt: TGTGCCAGCAGCGTAAGTGGGCCTAATGAAAAACTGTTTTTT

d_call: NA
v_call: TRBV6-5
cdr3_length: 17
clone_size: few
j_call: TRBJ1-5
cdr3_aa: CASSYSNLAGVLGPQHF
cdr3_nt: TGTGCCAGCAGTTACTCGAATTTGGCCGGGGTACTTGGGCCCCAGCATTTT

d_call: TRBD2
v_call: TRBV5-7
cdr3_length: 17
clone_size: few
j_call: TRBJ2-2
cdr3_aa: CASSRTSGGARTGELFF
cdr3_nt: TGTGCCAGCAGCCGGACTAGCGGGGGGGCGAGGACCGGGGAGCTGTTTTTT